These T cell receptor beta chains were read from a single sample in a study of T-cell reconstitution after alpha-beta-depleted transplantation in children. TCRdb reprocessed the PCR reads via MiXCR and lists one record per CDR3 protein. Of hundreds of thousands of distinct CDR3 sequences listed, approximately 17% were seen once; the top ten hold 1.1%. Sequences were derived from PBMCs from the stem cell graft donor, sampled from the stem cell graft. All receptors derive from a human donor who donated a stem cell graft to a child with acute myeloid leukemia. CDR3s include the opening cysteine and the closing phenylalanine or tryptophan. The D gene is left open where the match is weak. The size field is filled for only some rows; it gives once, few, many or a size class.

D,V,size,J,DNA,CDR3
.,TRBV4-3,many,TRBJ2-3,TGCGCCAGCAGCCAAGATGGGATGGTAGCCGGGGATACGCAGTATTTT,CASSQDGMVAGDTQYF
TRBD1,TRBV5-1,.,TRBJ2-5,TGCGCCAGCAGCTTGTTCAACAGGGGGCACCAAGAGACCCAGTACTTC,CASSLFNRGHQETQYF
.,TRBV11-2,few,TRBJ2-5,TGTGCCAGCAGCTTAGGTTCGACCGGGGCCCAGTACTTC,CASSLGSTGAQYF
.,TRBV13,many,TRBJ2-7,TGTGCCAGCAGCTTAGGCCCAGCACAGTACTTC,CASSLGPAQYF
.,TRBV25-1,.,TRBJ1-4,TGTGCCAGCAGTGACGGATACCGGGCCTCGTTTAAACTGTTTTTT,CASSDGYRASFKLFF
TRBD1,TRBV12-3/TRBV12-4,many,TRBJ2-1,TGTGCCAGCGGATCCGGGACAGGGGAGAGCTCCTACAATGAGCAGTTCTTC,CASGSGTGESSYNEQFF
TRBD2,TRBV5-1,.,TRBJ2-1,TGCGCCAGCAGCTTGGCTTGGCGGGGGGGCGTCTACAATGAGCAGTTCTTC,CASSLAWRGGVYNEQFF
.,TRBV7-2,.,TRBJ1-1,TGTGCCAGCAGCCCCGGGGGGATCCCTGAAGCTTTCTTT,CASSPGGIPEAFF
.,TRBV4-1,few,TRBJ2-5,TGCGCCAGCAGCCAAGTAGGGTCGCCAGGGAATTATCCAGAGACCCAGTACTTC,CASSQVGSPGNYPETQYF
.,TRBV15,many,TRBJ2-1,TGTGCCACCAGCAGAGTTGTGATAAGTGAGCAGTTCTTC,CATSRVVISEQFF
.,TRBV12-3/TRBV12-4,few,TRBJ2-2,TGTGCCAGCAGTTTAGGACGACAGAAACCCGGGGAGCTGTTTTTT,CASSLGRQKPGELFF
TRBD1,TRBV7-7,.,TRBJ1-3,TGTGCCAGCAGTTCCGGGACAGGGCCTTCCTCTGGAAACACCATATATTTT,CASSSGTGPSSGNTIYF
.,TRBV6-1,many,TRBJ1-6,TGTGCCAGCAGTACGGGCAGATGGGGCGGGTCACCCCTCCACTTT,CASSTGRWGGSPLHF
.,TRBV28,few,TRBJ1-2,TGTGCCAGCAGTTTGGATCCGACAGACCCAAGGGGCTACACCTTC,CASSLDPTDPRGYTF
.,TRBV7-2,few,TRBJ2-7,TGTGCCAGCAGCTCCGTCGGAAGGGGGAAATACGAGCAGTACTTC,CASSSVGRGKYEQYF
.,TRBV9,few,TRBJ1-1,TGTGCCAGCAGCGTAGGGGGGAGTATGAACACTGAAGCTTTCTTT,CASSVGGSMNTEAFF
TRBD2,TRBV29-1,many,TRBJ2-5,TGCAGCGTGACTAGCGGCGGAGAAGAGACCCAGTACTTC,CSVTSGGEETQYF
.,TRBV11-3,.,TRBJ1-1,TGTGCCAGCAGATTTGAAGTTAGGCCTCAGGTGGAAACTGAAGCTTTCTTT,CASRFEVRPQVETEAFF
.,TRBV20-1,few,TRBJ1-5,TGCAGTGCTAGAGTACCAGGGCTAAATCAGCCCCAGCATTTT,CSARVPGLNQPQHF
TRBD1,TRBV12-3/TRBV12-4,few,TRBJ1-5,TGTGCCAGCACCCTAGACAGGGAAAACAATCAGCCCCAGCATTTT,CASTLDRENNQPQHF
TRBD1,TRBV29-1,many,TRBJ2-2,TGCAGCGTTGAGTCGGACAGGCGCACCGGGGAGCTGTTTTTT,CSVESDRRTGELFF
TRBD1,TRBV10-3,few,TRBJ1-2,TGTGCCATTAAGGGACAGAACTATGGCTACACCTTC,CAIKGQNYGYTF
.,TRBV20-1,many,TRBJ2-1,TGCAGCGCCCAATCGACTACAGGGCATGAGCAGTTCTTC,CSAQSTTGHEQFF
.,TRBV29-1,many,TRBJ2-5,TGCAGCGTTGATGACCTGCGCGGCGTAGGAGAGACCCAGTACTTC,CSVDDLRGVGETQYF
TRBD1,TRBV20-1,.,TRBJ2-5,TGCAGTGCTAGAACGCGGGACAGGGGGCCGGGGCGGCAAGAGACCCAGTACTTC,CSARTRDRGPGRQETQYF
.,TRBV4-2,.,TRBJ2-1,TGTGCCAGCAGCCCACCGGGCCCCGGCCAAAATGAGCAGTTCTTC,CASSPPGPGQNEQFF
TRBD2,TRBV7-9,.,TRBJ2-2,TGTGCCAGCACGGGACTAGCAAGCACCGGGGAGCTGTTTTTT,CASTGLASTGELFF